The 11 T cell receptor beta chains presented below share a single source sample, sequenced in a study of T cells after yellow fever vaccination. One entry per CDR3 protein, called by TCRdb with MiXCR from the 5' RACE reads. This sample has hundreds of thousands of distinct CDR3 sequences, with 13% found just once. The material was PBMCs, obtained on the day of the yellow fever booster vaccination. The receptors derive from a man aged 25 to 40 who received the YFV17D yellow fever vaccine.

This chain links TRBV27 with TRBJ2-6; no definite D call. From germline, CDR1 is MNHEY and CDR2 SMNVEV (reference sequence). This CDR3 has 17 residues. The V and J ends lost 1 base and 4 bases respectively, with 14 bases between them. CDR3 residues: CASSLFSPDAGANVLTF. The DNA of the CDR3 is TGTGCCAGCAGTTTATTTTCCCCTGACGCCGGGGCCAACGTCCTGACTTTC. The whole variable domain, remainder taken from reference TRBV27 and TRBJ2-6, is EAQVTQNPRYLITVTGKKLTVTCSQNMNHEYMSWYRQDPGLGLRQIYYSMNVEVTDKGDVPEGYKVSRKEKRNFPLILESPSPNQTSLYFCASSLFSPDAGANVLTFGAGSRLTVL.

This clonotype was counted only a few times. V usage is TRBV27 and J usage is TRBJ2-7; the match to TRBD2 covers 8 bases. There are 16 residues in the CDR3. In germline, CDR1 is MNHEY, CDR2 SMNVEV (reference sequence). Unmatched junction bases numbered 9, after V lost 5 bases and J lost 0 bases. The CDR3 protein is CASSLRGGTISYEQYF. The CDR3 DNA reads TGTGCCAGCAGTCTCCGGGGGGGGACCATCTCCTACGAGCAGTACTTC.

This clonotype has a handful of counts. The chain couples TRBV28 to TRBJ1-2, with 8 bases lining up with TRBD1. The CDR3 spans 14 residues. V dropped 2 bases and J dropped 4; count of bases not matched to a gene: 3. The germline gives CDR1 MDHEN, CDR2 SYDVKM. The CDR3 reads CASSLPDRVYGYTF. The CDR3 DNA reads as TGTGCCAGCAGTTTACCGGACAGGGTCTATGGCTACACCTTC.

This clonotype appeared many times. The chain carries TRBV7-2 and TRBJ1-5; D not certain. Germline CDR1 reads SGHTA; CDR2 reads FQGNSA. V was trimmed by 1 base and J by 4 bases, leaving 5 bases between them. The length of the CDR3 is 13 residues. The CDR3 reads CASSLGINQPQHF. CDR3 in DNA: TGTGCCAGCAGCTTAGGAATAAATCAGCCCCAGCATTTT.

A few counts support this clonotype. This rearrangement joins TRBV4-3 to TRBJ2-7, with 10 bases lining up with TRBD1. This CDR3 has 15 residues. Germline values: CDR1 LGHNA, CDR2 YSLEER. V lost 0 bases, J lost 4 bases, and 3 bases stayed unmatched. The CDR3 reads CASSQEPDRGYEQYF. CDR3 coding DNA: TGCGCCAGCAGCCAAGAACCGGACAGGGGGTACGAGCAGTACTTC.

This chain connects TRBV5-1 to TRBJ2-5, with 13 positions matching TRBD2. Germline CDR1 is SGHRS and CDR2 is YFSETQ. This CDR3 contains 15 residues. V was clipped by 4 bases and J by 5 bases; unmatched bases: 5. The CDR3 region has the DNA TGCGCCAGCAGCCGCGGGACTAGCGGGATGGAGACCCAGTACTTC. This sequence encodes CASSRGTSGMETQYF.

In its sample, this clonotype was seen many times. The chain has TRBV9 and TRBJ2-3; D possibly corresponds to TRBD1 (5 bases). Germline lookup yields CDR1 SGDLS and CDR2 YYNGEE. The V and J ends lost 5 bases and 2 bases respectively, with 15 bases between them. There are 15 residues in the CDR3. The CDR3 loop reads CASRSTGQSTDTQYF. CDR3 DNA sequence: TGTGCCAGCAGATCCACTGGACAATCCACAGATACGCAGTATTTT.

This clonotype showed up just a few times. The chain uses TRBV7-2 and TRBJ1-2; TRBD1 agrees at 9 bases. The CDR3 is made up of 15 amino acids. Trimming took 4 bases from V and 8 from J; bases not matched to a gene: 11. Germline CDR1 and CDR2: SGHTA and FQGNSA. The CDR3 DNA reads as TGTGCCAGCAGCTCACAAACAGGGGGCGCGGGAGGCTACACCTTC. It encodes CASSSQTGGAGGYTF.

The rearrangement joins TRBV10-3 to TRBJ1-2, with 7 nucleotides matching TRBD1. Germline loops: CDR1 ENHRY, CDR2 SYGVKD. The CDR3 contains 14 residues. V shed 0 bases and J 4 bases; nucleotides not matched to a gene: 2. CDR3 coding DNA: TGTGCCATCAGTGAGTCAAACAGGGGCTATGGCTACACCTTC. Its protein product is CAISESNRGYGYTF.

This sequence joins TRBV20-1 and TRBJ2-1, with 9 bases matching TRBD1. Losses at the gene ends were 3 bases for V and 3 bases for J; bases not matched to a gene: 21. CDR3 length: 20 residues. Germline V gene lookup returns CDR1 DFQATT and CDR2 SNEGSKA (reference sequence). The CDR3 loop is CSASRPSRTGVGFGYNEQFF. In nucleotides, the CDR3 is TGCAGTGCTAGTAGACCTTCCCGGACAGGGGTCGGGTTTGGCTACAATGAGCAGTTCTTC.

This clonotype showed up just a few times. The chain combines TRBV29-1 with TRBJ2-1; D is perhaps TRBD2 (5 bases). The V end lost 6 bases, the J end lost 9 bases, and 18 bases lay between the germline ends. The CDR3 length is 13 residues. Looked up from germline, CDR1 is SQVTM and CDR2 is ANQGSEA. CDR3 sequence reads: CSVQTIRNGEQFF. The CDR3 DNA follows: TGCAGCGTCCAGACTATCCGGAATGGTGAGCAGTTCTTC.